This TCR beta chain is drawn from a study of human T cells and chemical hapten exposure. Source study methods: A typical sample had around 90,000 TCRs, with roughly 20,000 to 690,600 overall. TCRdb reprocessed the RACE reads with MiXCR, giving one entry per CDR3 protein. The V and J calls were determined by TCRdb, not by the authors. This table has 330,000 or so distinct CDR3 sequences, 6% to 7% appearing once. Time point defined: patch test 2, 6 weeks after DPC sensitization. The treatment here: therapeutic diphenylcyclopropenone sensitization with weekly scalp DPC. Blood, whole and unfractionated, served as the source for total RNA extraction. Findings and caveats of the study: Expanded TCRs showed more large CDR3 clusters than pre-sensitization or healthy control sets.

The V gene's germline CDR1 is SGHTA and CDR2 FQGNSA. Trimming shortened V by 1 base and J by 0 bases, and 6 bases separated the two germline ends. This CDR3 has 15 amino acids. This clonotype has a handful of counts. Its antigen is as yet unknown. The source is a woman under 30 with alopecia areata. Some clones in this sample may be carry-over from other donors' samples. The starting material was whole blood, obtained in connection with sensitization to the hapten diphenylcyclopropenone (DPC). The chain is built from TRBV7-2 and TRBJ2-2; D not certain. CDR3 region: CASSLGIPNTGELFF. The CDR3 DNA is TGTGCCAGCAGCTTAGGTATTCCGAACACCGGGGAGCTGTTTTTT.